This T cell receptor (beta chain) was documented in a study of blood T cells in healthy people across ages. Germline loops: CDR1 SGDLS, CDR2 YYNGEE. Trimming stripped 2 bases from V and 7 bases from J, with 15 bases between. The CDR3 is 15 amino acids. PCR was performed a second time for 7 to 11 cycles using a sample-barcoded 5' primer and a J-beta primer mix. One entry per CDR3 protein, called by TCRdb with MiXCR from the 5' RACE reads. The repertoire holds 600,000 to 1,000,000 distinct CDR3 sequences, with 20% to 25% as singletons. These data were also reused for a study on T cells of mothers and their children.

The sequence was collected from a boy between 10 and 17 years old in good health. The V gene is TRBV9, the J gene TRBJ1-4; no reliable D call. Sequencing was done on a sample of blood. This chain's CDR3 is CASSVRHGEGEKLFF. The CDR3 DNA sequence: TGTGCCAGCAGCGTCCGACACGGTGAGGGTGAAAAACTGTTTTTT.